This T cell receptor beta chain was observed in a study of T cells in Graves' hyperthyroidism and ophthalmopathy (dated by TCRdb to about 2019). Background for the entire study: Peripheral blood was collected at initial diagnosis, before any treatment. TCR V-J signatures able to tell the groups apart were searched for in a discovery cohort of about a hundred patients, of whom around 43 had Graves' ophthalmopathy and more than 55 had stable Graves' hyperthyroidism. Prospective prediction of ophthalmopathy was tested in an independent validation cohort of about 19 hyperthyroidism patients and 15 to 17 patients who later progressed to ophthalmopathy. For training and testing, the approximately 92 patients in the discovery cohort were randomly divided in a 7:3 ratio. Thyroid tissue and blood T-cell repertoires from six Graves' hyperthyroidism patients were also compared in the study. After sampling, hyperthyroidism patients received methimazole starting at 30 mg daily, and ophthalmopathy patients received high-dose intravenous methylprednisolone. The paper reports TCR Vbeta CDR3 sequencing of approximately 140 peripheral blood samples: under 45 ophthalmopathy, 75 to 80 hyperthyroidism and around 17 progressor patients. What the authors observed across the whole study: A 13 V-J signature model separated ophthalmopathy from stable hyperthyroidism, with nearly 90% sensitivity and 81.08% specificity in cross-validation and 80%/75% in testing. Most expanded thyroid clonotypes (frequency above 0.001) were also found in blood, which suggests that blood repertoires may mirror thyroid immune responses. In validation, progression to ophthalmopathy was predicted by the model with almost 71% sensitivity and roughly 76% specificity, a median of roughly six months before onset. Sample size was not statistically predetermined, and investigators were not blinded to group allocation.

In the case of this clonotype: This clone's antigen is unknown. Per-base quality was not reported, and no clone a single base away is much larger than it.

CDR1 and CDR2, per the germline V gene, are KGHDR and SFDVKD. V lost 4 bases and J lost 5 bases, and the count of bases not matched to a germline gene is 6. The CDR3 runs 15 amino acids, cysteine and phenylalanine included. Of the read, only the CDR3 DNA is kept; its 45 bases are in frame from base 1. The TCR beta CDR3 regions were amplified from the RNA transcripts. A first-round RT-PCR of the TCR CDR3 used the HTBI primer set with the Qiagen OneStep RT-PCR kit. Libraries were constructed in a second round of multiplex PCR, after which size selection and purification were carried out. Sequencing of the libraries was done on an Illumina HiSeq2000 using paired-end 100 bp reads. On the study's bioinformatics: Raw data were processed with SOAPnuke, discarding reads with adapters, uncalled bases, mean Phred below 15, or no exact constant-primer or identifier match. High-quality paired reads were merged with COPE v1.2.5, and unique nucleotide sequences were defined as clonotypes. MiTCR v1.1 was used to align the clonotypes against IMGT TRBV, TRBD and TRBJ reference segments. The analysis included only V-J combinations with a frequency above 0.0001, which together covered 99% to 99.2% of the repertoires. A TCS score was defined as the ratio of F50 (clonal expansion) to E x V (chaos), with BLOSUM62-based TCRdist applied between CDR3 peptides within each V-J. Welch's t-statistics and random forest reduced fewer than 550 V-J features to around 14, which were used in a naive Bayes classifier (R e1071). In TCRdb, the public reads were trimmed at Q25 with fastp and aligned with MiXCR, with productive beta chains retained. Identical CDR3 proteins give one entry, which carries the most common genes and DNA. For this entry, the V and J calls and clone size follow TCRdb and not the study's own pipeline. The sample table contains about 350,000 distinct CDR3 sequences; only one count was recorded for roughly 17% of them. The ten largest make up around 35% of the sample.

Hyperthyroidism patients were newly diagnosed, had a disease duration of under 2 months, and were aged 18 to 65 years. Any patient with an uncontrolled infection, another autoimmune disease, pregnancy or lactation was excluded. Diagnoses relied on clinical symptoms, serum thyroxine and TRAb, thyroid ultrasound and orbital computed tomography. Blood from progressor patients was collected at the time of first diagnosis with hyperthyroidism, before any ophthalmopathy symptoms had appeared. PBMCs were isolated from 7.5 to 10 ml of fresh peripheral blood by Ficoll-Paque density gradient centrifugation. Progressor patients were initially diagnosed with Graves' hyperthyroidism and developed ophthalmopathy during follow-up. Total RNA was extracted using Trizol reagent, and RNA quality was assessed on an Agilent 2100 Bioanalyzer.

The TCR was taken from a woman in her twenties or thirties with Graves' hyperthyroidism that later progressed to Graves' ophthalmopathy. Material: blood. This chain joins TRBV24-1 to TRBJ2-3; 9 junctional bases match TRBD2. The CDR3 loop reads CATSEMAGGGDTQYF. Here is the DNA: TGTGCCACCAGTGAGATGGCGGGAGGGGGAGATACGCAGTATTTT.